This T cell receptor (beta chain) was recorded in a study of blood T cell repertoires in COVID-19. Study in general: COVID-19 samples, acute and convalescent, were from the United States, Italy and Spain.

Trimming took 6 bases from V and 0 from J, leaving 12 bases between them. The germline V gene encodes CDR1 MDHEN and CDR2 SYDVKM. The CDR3 is 15 residues long. In the authors' workflow: Amplification from reference gene primers served as the basis for estimated nucleated cell counts. TCRdb's table, derived via immunoSEQ multiplex PCR, lists solely in-frame clones and lacks some. Clonal size and the V and J genes are those of that table, whereas D and trimming came from the DNA. The sample lists 76,000 or so clones, around 80% occurring once. The rearrangement uses TRBV28 and TRBJ1-5; maybe TRBD1 (6 bases). The sample was peripheral blood. This sequence originates from a middle-aged man with acute or convalescent COVID-19. The CDR3 loop is CASSLGQTSNQPQHF. CDR3 DNA sequence: TGTGCCAGCAGCCTCGGACAGACTAGCAATCAGCCCCAGCATTTT.